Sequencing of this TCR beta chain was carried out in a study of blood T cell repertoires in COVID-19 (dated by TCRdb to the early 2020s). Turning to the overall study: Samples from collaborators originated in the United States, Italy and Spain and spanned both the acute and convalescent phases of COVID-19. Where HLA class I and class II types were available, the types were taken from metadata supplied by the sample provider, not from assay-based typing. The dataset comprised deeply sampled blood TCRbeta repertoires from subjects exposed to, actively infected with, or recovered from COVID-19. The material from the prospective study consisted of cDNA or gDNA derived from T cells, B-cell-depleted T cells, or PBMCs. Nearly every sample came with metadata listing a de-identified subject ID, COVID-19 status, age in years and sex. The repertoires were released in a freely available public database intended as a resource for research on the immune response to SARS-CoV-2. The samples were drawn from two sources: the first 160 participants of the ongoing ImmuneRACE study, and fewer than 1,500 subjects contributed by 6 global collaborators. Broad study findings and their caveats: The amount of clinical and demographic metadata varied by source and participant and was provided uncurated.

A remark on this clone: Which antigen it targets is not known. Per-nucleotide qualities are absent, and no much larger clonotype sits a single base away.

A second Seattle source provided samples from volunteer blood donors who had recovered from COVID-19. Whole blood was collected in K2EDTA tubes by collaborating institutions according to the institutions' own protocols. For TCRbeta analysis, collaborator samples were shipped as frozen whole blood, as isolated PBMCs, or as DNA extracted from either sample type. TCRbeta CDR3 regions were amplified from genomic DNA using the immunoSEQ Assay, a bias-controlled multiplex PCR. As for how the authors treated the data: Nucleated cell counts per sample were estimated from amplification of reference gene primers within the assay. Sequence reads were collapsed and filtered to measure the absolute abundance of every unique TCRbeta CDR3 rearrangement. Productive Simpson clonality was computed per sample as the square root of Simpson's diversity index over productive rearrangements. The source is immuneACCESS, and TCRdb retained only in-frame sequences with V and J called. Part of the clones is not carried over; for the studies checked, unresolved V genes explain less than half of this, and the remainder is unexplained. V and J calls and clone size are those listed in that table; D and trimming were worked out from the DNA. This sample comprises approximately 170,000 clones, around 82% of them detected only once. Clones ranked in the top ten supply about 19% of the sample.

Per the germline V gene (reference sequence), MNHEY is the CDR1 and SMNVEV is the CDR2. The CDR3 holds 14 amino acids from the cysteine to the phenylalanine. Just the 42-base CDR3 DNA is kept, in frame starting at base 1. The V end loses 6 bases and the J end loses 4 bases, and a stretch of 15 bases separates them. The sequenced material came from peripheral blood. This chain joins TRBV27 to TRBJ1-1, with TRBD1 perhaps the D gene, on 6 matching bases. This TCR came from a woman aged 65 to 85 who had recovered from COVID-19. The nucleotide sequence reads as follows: TGTGCCAGCAGATCACAGGGTGGGGGCACTGAAGCTTTCTTT. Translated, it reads CASRSQGGGTEAFF.